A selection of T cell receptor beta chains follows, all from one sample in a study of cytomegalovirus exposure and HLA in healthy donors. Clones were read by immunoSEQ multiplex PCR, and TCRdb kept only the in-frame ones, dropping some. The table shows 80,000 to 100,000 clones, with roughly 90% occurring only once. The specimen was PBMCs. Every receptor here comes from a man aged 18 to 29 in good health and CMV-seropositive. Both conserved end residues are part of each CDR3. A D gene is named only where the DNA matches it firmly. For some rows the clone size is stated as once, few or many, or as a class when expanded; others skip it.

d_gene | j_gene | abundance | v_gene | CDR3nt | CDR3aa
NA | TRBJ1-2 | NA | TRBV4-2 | TGTGCCAGCAGCCAAGAAAATTCACTTGCGGGCTACACCTTC | CASSQENSLAGYTF
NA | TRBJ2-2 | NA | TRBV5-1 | TGCGCCAGCAGCTTGGAGGGGGGGTTGAACACCGGGGAGCTGTTTTTT | CASSLEGGLNTGELFF
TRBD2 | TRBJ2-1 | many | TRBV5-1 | TGCGCCAGCAGCTGGACGCCGGGACTAGCAGCCAATGAGCAGTTCTTC | CASSWTPGLAANEQFF
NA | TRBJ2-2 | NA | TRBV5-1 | TGCGCCAGCAGCAGCGGGACAGGGAACACCGGGGAGCTGTTTTTT | CASSSGTGNTGELFF
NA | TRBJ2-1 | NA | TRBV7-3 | TGTGCCAGCAGCAATGGTGGGGGGGCGAAGGTTAATGAGCAGTTCTTC | CASSNGGGAKVNEQFF
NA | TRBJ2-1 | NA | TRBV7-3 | TGTGCCAGCAGCGAGGCACAGGGTTTGGAGCAGTTCTTC | CASSEAQGLEQFF
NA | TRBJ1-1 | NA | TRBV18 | TGTGCCAGCTCACCACCGCCAGACACTGAAGCTTTCTTT | CASSPPPDTEAFF
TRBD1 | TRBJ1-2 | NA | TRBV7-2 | TGTGCCAGCACCCCACAGGGGGCGCGGTATGGCTACACCTTC | CASTPQGARYGYTF
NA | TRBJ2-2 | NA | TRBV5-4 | TGTGCCAGCAGCCCCCGCCTCGCGGCCCAGAACACCGGGGAGCTGTTTTTT | CASSPRLAAQNTGELFF
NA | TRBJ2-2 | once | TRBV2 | TGTGCCAGCAGTGAAGCGGTCCTAGCCGGGGAGCTGTTTTTT | CASSEAVLAGELFF
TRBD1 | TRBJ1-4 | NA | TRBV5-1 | TGCGCCAGCAGCGATAACCCGGGACAGCCTCGTGAAAAACTGTTTTTT | CASSDNPGQPREKLFF
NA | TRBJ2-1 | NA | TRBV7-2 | TGTGCCAGCAGCTTATTGTCGAATGAGCAGTTCTTC | CASSLLSNEQFF
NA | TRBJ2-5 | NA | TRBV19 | TGTGCCAGTAGTACAGGGTTGGAGACCCAGTACTTC | CASSTGLETQYF
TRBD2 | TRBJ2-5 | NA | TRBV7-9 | TGTGCCAGCAGCTTAGTAAGCGGGGTTGAGACCCAGTACTTC | CASSLVSGVETQYF
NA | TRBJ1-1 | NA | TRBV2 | TGTGCCAGCAGTGACGCAGGGATGACTGAAGCTTTCTTT | CASSDAGMTEAFF
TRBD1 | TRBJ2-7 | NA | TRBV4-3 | TGCGCCAGCAGCCAGAACCGGGACAGGTACCACGAGCAGTACTTC | CASSQNRDRYHEQYF
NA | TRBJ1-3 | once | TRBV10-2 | TGCGCCAGCAGTGAGTTCTCCAGGGTGGACACCATATATTTT | CASSEFSRVDTIYF
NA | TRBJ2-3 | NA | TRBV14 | TGTGCCAGCAGCCAAACCGGGCCCCCAGGAGGGCCCTCCCTCACAGATACGCAGTATTTT | CASSQTGPPGGPSLTDTQYF